This T cell receptor (beta chain) is from a study of blood T cell repertoires in COVID-19. Whole-study context: Italy, Spain and the United States were the sources of the convalescent and acute COVID-19 samples. PBMCs, B-cell-depleted T cells, or T cells were the source of the cDNA or gDNA that made up the material.

This CDR3 comprises 16 residues. The V gene's germline CDR1 is SGHDT and CDR2 YYEEEE. V was clipped by 1 base and J by 3 bases, with 15 bases between them. The Seattle site enrolled patients during active infection and followed them longitudinally. In the original analysis: Cell counts per sample came from amplifying reference gene primers. Libraries were prepared by immunoSEQ multiplex PCR; TCRdb keeps only in-frame clonotypes and omits some of them. Clone size and the V and J calls come from that table; the DNA yielded D and trimming. The sample yields roughly 150,000 clones, 85% to 95% seen once. Material: peripheral blood. This clonotype originated in a woman aged 60-75 years with COVID-19, enrolled during active disease. The chain is built from TRBV5-6 and TRBJ2-3, with a weak D call TRBD1 (6 bases). The CDR3 loop reads CASSLSLTGSTDTQYF. CDR3 in DNA: TGTGCCAGCAGCTTGTCGTTGACAGGCTCAACAGATACGCAGTATTTT. Combining the CDR3 with reference TRBV5-6 and TRBJ2-3 gives the whole variable domain DAGVTQSPTHLIKTRGQQVTLRCSPKSGHDTVSWYQQALGQGPQFIFQYYEEEERQRGNFPDRFSGHQFPNYSSELNVNALLLGDSALYLCASSLSLTGSTDTQYFGPGTRLTVL.